The following is a T cell receptor (beta chain) sequence with its context. The data stem from a study of patients and donors after allogeneic stem cell transplantation. Trimming took off 6 bases at V and 0 bases at J, with 12 bases between the two ends. There are 15 residues in the CDR3. Germline values: CDR1 SEHNR, CDR2 FQNEAQ (reference sequence). TCRdb re-called the RT-PCR reads with MiXCR, one entry per CDR3 protein. The sample contains about 960,000 distinct CDR3 sequences, about 20% of which appear only once. Sequenced sample: blood, either unsorted or a sorted T cell fraction (not recorded which). The sequence was obtained from a human donor who was either an allogeneic HSCT recipient or a stem cell or donor lymphocyte infusion donor (not recorded which). It is not recorded whose cells these are; they may come from a transplant donor. The chain uses TRBV7-9 and TRBJ2-1; D call uncertain. The chain's CDR3 is CASRGLRSSYNEQFF. CDR3 in DNA: TGTGCCAGCAGGGGCTTGCGGAGCTCCTACAATGAGCAGTTCTTC.